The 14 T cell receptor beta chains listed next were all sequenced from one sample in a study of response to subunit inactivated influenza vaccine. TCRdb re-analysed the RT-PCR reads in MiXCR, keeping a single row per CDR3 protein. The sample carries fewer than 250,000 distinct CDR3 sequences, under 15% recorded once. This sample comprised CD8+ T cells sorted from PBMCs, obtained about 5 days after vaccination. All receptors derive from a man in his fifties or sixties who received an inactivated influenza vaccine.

This CDR3 is CASSVGGGGLGDEQFF. CDR3 nucleotides: TGTGCCAGCAGCGTAGGGGGAGGGGGACTCGGGGATGAGCAGTTCTTC. This rearrangement joins TRBV9 to TRBJ2-1, with D perhaps matching TRBD2 (7 bases). Germline CDR1 SGDLS, CDR2 YYNGEE. The CDR3 consists of 16 residues. Deletions cut 0 bases from V and 8 bases from J, with 18 bases between.

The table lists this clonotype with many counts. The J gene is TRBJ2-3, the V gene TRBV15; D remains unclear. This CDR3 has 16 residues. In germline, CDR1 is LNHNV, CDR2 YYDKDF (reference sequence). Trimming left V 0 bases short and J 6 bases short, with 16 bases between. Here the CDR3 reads CATSRDLSPHGDTQYF. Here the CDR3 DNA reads TGTGCCACCAGCAGAGATTTAAGCCCCCACGGGGATACGCAGTATTTT.

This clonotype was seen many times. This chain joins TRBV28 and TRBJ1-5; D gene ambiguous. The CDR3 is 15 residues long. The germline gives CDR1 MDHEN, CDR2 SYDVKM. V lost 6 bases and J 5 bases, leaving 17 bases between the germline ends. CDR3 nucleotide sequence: TGTGCCAGCAGGTACACAGTGGGCGGCCATCAGCCCCAGCATTTT. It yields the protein CASRYTVGGHQPQHF.

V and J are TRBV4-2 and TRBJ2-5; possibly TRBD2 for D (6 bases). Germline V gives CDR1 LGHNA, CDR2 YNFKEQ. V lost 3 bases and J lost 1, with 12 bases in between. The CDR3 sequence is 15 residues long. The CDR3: CASSQQGLFQETQYF. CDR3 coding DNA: TGTGCCAGCAGCCAGCAGGGACTTTTCCAAGAGACCCAGTACTTC.

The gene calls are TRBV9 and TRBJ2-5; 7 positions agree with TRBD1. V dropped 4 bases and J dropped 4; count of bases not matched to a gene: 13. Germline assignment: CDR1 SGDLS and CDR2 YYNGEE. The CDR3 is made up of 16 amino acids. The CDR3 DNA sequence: TGTGCCAGCAGCCCTCGACAGGGCACCCAAAGAGAGACCCAGTACTTC. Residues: CASSPRQGTQRETQYF.

CDR3 region: CSAPHRASNYGYTF. DNA of the CDR3: TGCAGTGCTCCACACCGGGCCTCTAACTATGGCTACACCTTC. The V and J genes are TRBV20-1 and TRBJ1-2; no reliable D call. V was clipped by 5 bases and J by 0 bases, with 13 bases between them. CDR1 and CDR2 from the germline V gene are DFQATT and SNEGSKA (reference sequence). This CDR3 contains 14 residues.

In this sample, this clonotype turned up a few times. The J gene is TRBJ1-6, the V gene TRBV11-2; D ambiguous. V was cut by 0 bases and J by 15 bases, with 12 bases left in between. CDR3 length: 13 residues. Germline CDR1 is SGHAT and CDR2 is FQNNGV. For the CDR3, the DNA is TGTGCCAGCAGCTTAGATCTGGCAGGAGACCTCCACTTT. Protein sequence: CASSLDLAGDLHF. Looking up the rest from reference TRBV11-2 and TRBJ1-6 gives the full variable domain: EAGVAQSPRYKIIEKRQSVAFWCNPISGHATLYWYQQILGQGPKLLIQFQNNGVVDDSQLPKDRFSAERLKGVDSTLKIQPAKLEDSAVYLCASSLDLAGDLHFGNGTRLTVT.

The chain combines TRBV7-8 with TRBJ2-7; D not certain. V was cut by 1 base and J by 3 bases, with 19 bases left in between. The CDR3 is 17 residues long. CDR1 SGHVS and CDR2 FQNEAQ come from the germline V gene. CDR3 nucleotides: TGTGCCAGCAGCTTAGTAGGATCCCGGCCCACCGGCTACGAGCAGTACTTC. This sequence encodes CASSLVGSRPTGYEQYF. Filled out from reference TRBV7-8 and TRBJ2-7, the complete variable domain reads GAGVSQSPRYKVAKRGQDVALRCDPISGHVSLFWYQQALGQGPEFLTYFQNEAQLDKSGLPSDRFFAERPEGSVSTLKIQRTQQEDSAVYLCASSLVGSRPTGYEQYFGPGTRLTVT.

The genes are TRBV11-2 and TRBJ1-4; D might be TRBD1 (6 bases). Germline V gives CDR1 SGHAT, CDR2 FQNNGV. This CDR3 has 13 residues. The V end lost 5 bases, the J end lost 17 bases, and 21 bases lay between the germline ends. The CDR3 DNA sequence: TGTGCCAGCAGCCCAACGAGGGGGGGACCCACATTTTTT. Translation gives CASSPTRGGPTFF. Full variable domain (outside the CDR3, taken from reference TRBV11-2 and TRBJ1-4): EAGVAQSPRYKIIEKRQSVAFWCNPISGHATLYWYQQILGQGPKLLIQFQNNGVVDDSQLPKDRFSAERLKGVDSTLKIQPAKLEDSAVYLCASSPTRGGPTFFGSGTQLSVL.

This chain's CDR3 is CASSITGQNTEAFF. In DNA, the CDR3 is TGTGCCAGCAGCATAACGGGACAGAACACTGAAGCTTTCTTT. The gene calls are TRBV7-6 and TRBJ1-1, with a possible D match to TRBD1 (6 bases). Trimming shortened V by 5 bases and J by 1 base, and 11 bases separated the two germline ends. The CDR3 runs 14 residues. In germline, CDR1 is SGHVS, CDR2 FNYEAQ.

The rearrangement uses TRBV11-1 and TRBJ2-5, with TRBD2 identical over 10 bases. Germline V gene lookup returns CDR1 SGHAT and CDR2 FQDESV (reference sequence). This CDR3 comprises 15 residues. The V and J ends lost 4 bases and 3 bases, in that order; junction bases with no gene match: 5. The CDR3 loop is CASSSGTSEKETQYF. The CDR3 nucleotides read TGTGCCAGCAGCTCCGGGACTAGCGAAAAAGAGACCCAGTACTTC.

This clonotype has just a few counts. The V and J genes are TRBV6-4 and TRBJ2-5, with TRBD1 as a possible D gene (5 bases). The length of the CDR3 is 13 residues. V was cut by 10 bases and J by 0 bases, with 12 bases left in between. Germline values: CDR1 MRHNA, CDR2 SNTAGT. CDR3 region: CATQDSYQETQYF. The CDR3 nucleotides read TGTGCCACACAAGACAGCTACCAAGAGACCCAGTACTTC.

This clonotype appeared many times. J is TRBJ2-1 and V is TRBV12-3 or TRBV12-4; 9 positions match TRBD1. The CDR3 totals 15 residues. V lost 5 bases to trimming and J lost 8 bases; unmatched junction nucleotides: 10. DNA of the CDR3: TGTGCCAGCAGTCTGAGACAGGGGGTTTTAGATGAGCAGTTCTTC. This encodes CASSLRQGVLDEQFF.

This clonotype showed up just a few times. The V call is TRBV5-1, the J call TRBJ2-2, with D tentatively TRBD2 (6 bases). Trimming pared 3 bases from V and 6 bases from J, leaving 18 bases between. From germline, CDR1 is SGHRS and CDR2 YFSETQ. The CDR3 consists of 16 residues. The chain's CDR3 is CASSSRGWGPSGELFF. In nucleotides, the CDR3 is TGCGCCAGCAGCTCCCGGGGGTGGGGTCCCTCCGGGGAGCTGTTTTTT. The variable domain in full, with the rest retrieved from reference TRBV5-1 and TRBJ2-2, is KAGVTQTPRYLIKTRGQQVTLSCSPISGHRSVSWYQQTPGQGLQFLFEYFSETQRNKGNFPGRFSGRQFSNSRSEMNVSTLELGDSALYLCASSSRGWGPSGELFFGEGSRLTVL.